The T cell receptor beta chain described here comes from a study of cytotoxic CD8 clonotypes in ibrutinib-treated CLL. The CDR3 loop spans 16 amino acids. With V trimmed by 1 base and J by 6 bases, 6 bases remained unmatched. In germline, CDR1 is SGHTA, CDR2 FQGNSA. Study-wide points: Public clonotypes, an uncommon group, contracted or remained stable on treatment. T-cell clonality at baseline went above that of age-matched healthy donors and rose and fell with circulating CD8+ T-cell counts. Before falling back toward baseline at progression, clonality had risen at the time of ibrutinib response.

Researchers set a sequencing depth target of 1 in 200,000 to 1 in 1 million T cells. Sequencing was performed with immunoSEQ multiplex PCR; in TCRdb, only in-frame clones are kept and a portion is missing. The table lists about 140,000 clones, 75% to 95% of them singletons. As to this clone: What it recognizes is unknown.

The chain employs TRBV7-2 and TRBJ2-1; TRBD2 matches 10 bases. Here the sequenced sample was PBMCs, taken after 12 months of ibrutinib treatment. This sequence originates from a human donor with chronic lymphocytic leukemia. The CDR3 reads CASSLGSGRASNEQFF. The CDR3, as DNA: TGTGCCAGCAGCTTAGGGAGCGGGAGGGCCTCCAATGAGCAGTTCTTC.